This T cell receptor beta chain comes out of a study of T cell responses to AZD1222 COVID-19 vaccine. The study, taken as a whole, reports: The donors showed a predominance of white British ancestry and of females, with possible underestimation of clonal diversity. Compared with day 0, the breadth and depth of the Spike-specific TCR repertoire rose significantly after two doses of AZD1222.

A note on this clone: Its antigen is undetermined.

Profiled with immunoSEQ multiplex PCR; TCRdb holds only in-frame clones, not every one. The sample holds 110,000 or so clones, approximately 89% seen once. V was shortened by 8 bases and J by 6 bases, with 7 bases between the two germline ends. Germline loops: CDR1 ENHRY, CDR2 SYGVKD. This CDR3 region has 10 residues. The chain is built from TRBV10-3 and TRBJ1-2; tentative D call: TRBD1 (5 bases). The sequencing used peripheral blood, collected on day 0 of MenACWY control vaccination. This clonotype was sampled from an adult in good health. The DNA for the CDR3 is TGTGCCATCGGGGCTGATGGCTACACCTTC. The encoded protein is CAIGADGYTF.